This TCR beta chain was found in a study of blood T cell repertoires in COVID-19. Here immunoSEQ multiplex PCR was the method, and the copy in TCRdb shows in-frame clones only, minus some. The sample contains under 200,000 clones, about 86% of which appear only once. This CDR3 has 15 amino acids. CDR1 is SGHRS, CDR2 YFSETQ, per germline. V trimming: 4 bases; J trimming: 7 bases; junction bases outside the gene matches: 8. This chain joins TRBV5-1 and TRBJ1-6; 7 bases agree with TRBD1. Specimen: peripheral blood. This clonotype was sampled from a man in his 60s with acute or convalescent COVID-19. CDR3 amino acids: CASSRSGTANSPLHF. The CDR3 DNA follows: TGCGCCAGCAGCAGGAGTGGGACAGCGAATTCACCCCTCCACTTT. The full variable domain, with the rest looked up from reference TRBV5-1 and TRBJ1-6, is KAGVTQTPRYLIKTRGQQVTLSCSPISGHRSVSWYQQTPGQGLQFLFEYFSETQRNKGNFPGRFSGRQFSNSRSEMNVSTLELGDSALYLCASSRSGTANSPLHFGNGTRLTVT.